The next 13 T cell receptor beta chains were all read from a single sample in a study of Graves' ophthalmopathy and Graves' hyperthyroidism. TCR beta CDR3 amplification used RNA transcripts. HTBI primers were employed in first-round RT-PCR, then a second-round multiplex PCR followed. TCRdb analysed the multiplex PCR reads with MiXCR anew, one entry per CDR3 protein. The sample lists over 500,000 distinct CDR3 sequences, 22% occurring once. Sequenced material: peripheral blood. These receptors were obtained from a woman aged 18 to 35 with stable Graves' hyperthyroidism. Some clones in this sample may be carry-over from other donors' samples.

Only a few counts were recorded for this clonotype. This could be a read error, since a much larger clone is one nucleotide away. The J gene is TRBJ2-5, the V gene TRBV5-6, with no clear D. The CDR3 totals 17 residues. Trimming shortened V by 1 base and J by 3 bases, and 19 bases separated the two germline ends. Germline CDR1 and CDR2: SGHDT and YYEEEE. This CDR3 reads CASSLFLPATSKETQYF. In DNA form, the CDR3 reads TGTGCCAGCAGCTTGTTTCTCCCGGCCACTTCAAAAGAGACCCAGTACTTC.

This clonotype came up a few times. The junction does not match germline at one end; this may be a read error. Written as DNA, the CDR3 is TGCGCCAGCAGCCGGGACGGGAACACCGGGGAGCTGCTTTTT. Its protein product is CASSRDGNTGELLF. This chain links TRBV4-1 with TRBJ2-2; D is tentatively TRBD1 or TRBD2 (5 bases each). The CDR3 covers 14 residues. Germline V gene lookup returns CDR1 MGHRA and CDR2 YSYEKL.

This clonotype was recorded many times. V and J are TRBV28 and TRBJ2-2; D might be TRBD1 (5 bases). The V end lost 8 bases, the J end lost 0 bases, and 7 bases lay between the germline ends. Germline V CDR1 and CDR2: MDHEN, SYDVKM. This CDR3 is built from 13 residues. The CDR3 region has the DNA TGTGCCAGCCGACAGACGAACACCGGGGAGCTGTTTTTT. It encodes CASRQTNTGELFF.

The rearrangement uses TRBV6-1 and TRBJ2-3, with unresolved D. CDR1 and CDR2 from the germline V gene are MNHNS and SASEGT. V lost 4 bases to trimming and J lost 3 bases, with 11 bases between them. The CDR3 contains 14 residues. The CDR3 sequence is CASSALVMTDTQYF. The CDR3 DNA follows: TGTGCCAGCAGTGCCCTCGTAATGACAGATACGCAGTATTTT.

The rearrangement links TRBV5-1 to TRBJ1-5, with D possibly matching TRBD1 (6 bases). V was clipped by 4 bases and J by 6 bases, with 14 bases between them. The CDR3 covers 14 residues. Germline lookup yields CDR1 SGHRS and CDR2 YFSETQ. CDR3 DNA: TGCGCCAGCAGCCTCTCGGGGGGGGCTCAGCCCCAGCATTTT. This gives the protein CASSLSGGAQPQHF.

This clonotype was recorded once. The J gene is TRBJ2-7, the V gene TRBV6-1; perhaps D is TRBD1 or TRBD2 (5 bases each). CDR1 and CDR2 (germline): MNHNS, SASEGT. V was shortened by 8 bases and J by 6 bases, with 11 bases between the two germline ends. The CDR3 contains 11 residues. The DNA for the CDR3 is TGTGCCAGCCACCGGGGCCTCGAGCAGTACTTC. Translated: CASHRGLEQYF.

This clonotype was seen ten or more times. In nucleotides, the CDR3 is TGTGCCAGCAGCACGGGACCGAGGAACACTGAAGCTTTCTTT. Protein product: CASSTGPRNTEAFF. This chain connects TRBV13 to TRBJ1-1; perhaps TRBD1 as D (5 bases). The CDR3 spans 14 residues. Germline CDR1 reads PRHDT; CDR2 reads FYEKMQ (reference sequence). V shed 5 bases and J shed 1 base, with 11 bases lying between them.

This clonotype was detected many times. This may arise from a read error, as a much more abundant clone is one base away. The rearrangement links TRBV6-5 to TRBJ2-5, with D possibly TRBD1 on 5 matching bases. The germline V gene encodes CDR1 MNHEY and CDR2 SVGAGI. This CDR3 has 12 amino acids. The CDR3 region is CASTGLQGTQYF. The CDR3 DNA sequence: TGTGCCAGCACAGGGCTTCAAGGGACCCAGTACTTC.

The chain recombines TRBV28 with TRBJ1-3; D unclear. With 2 bases removed from V and 0 bases from J, the gap between germline ends came to 11 bases. The V gene's germline CDR1 is MDHEN and CDR2 SYDVKM. The CDR3 loop spans 16 amino acids. This CDR3 reads CASSLAWRNSGNTIYF. The DNA of the CDR3 is TGTGCCAGCAGTTTAGCTTGGCGAAACTCTGGAAACACCATATATTTT.

The chain uses TRBV6-1 and TRBJ1-5; D is unresolved. Trimming removed 6 bases from V and 5 bases from J, with 14 bases in between. CDR3 length: 14 amino acids. Germline values: CDR1 MNHNS, CDR2 SASEGT. CDR3: CASRAGLEDQPQHF. Here the CDR3 DNA reads TGTGCCAGCAGGGCGGGCCTCGAAGATCAGCCCCAGCATTTT.

In this sample, this clonotype turned up many times. V usage is TRBV20-1 and J usage is TRBJ2-5, with D maybe TRBD2 (6 bases). Trimming removed 0 bases at V and 4 bases at J, with 12 bases between. The CDR3 sequence is 14 residues long. Germline V gene data show CDR1 as DFQATT and CDR2 as SNEGSKA (reference sequence). The CDR3 is CSARDSEGRETQYF. CDR3 sequence (DNA): TGCAGTGCTAGAGATTCGGAGGGACGAGAGACCCAGTACTTC.

The table lists this clonotype with many counts. V is TRBV12-3 or TRBV12-4 and J is TRBJ2-7; TRBD2 is a possible D gene (6 bases). CDR3 length: 13 amino acids. CDR3 bases: TGTGCCAGCAGTTCCGCTAGCGACGCGGTGTATACTGTC. This codes for CASSSASDAVYTV.

This clonotype was counted ten times or more. The chain has TRBV27 and TRBJ1-5; D remains unclear. Germline V CDR1 and CDR2: MNHEY, SMNVEV (reference sequence). The CDR3 totals 15 residues. Trimming pared 8 bases from V and 3 bases from J, leaving 17 bases between. The CDR3 region has the DNA TGTGCCAGCCGAGAGGGCGGCAGAGTCAATCAGCCCCAGCATTTT. It codes for CASREGGRVNQPQHF.